Presented here are 8 T cell receptor beta chains from one specimen sequenced in a study of T-cell reconstitution after alpha-beta-depleted transplantation in children. TCRbeta library preparation incorporated unique molecular identifiers. TCRdb processed the PCR reads anew with MiXCR; each CDR3 protein has one entry. The table lists around 190,000 distinct CDR3 sequences, about 7% of them singletons. The starting material was PBMCs, obtained before TCRalphabeta/CD19-depleted stem cell transplant. These receptors all come from a boy between 2 and 10 years old with acute lymphoblastic leukemia, due to receive a stem cell transplant.

The V and J genes are TRBV20-1 and TRBJ2-3; the D is unclear. This CDR3 has 12 amino acids. The V gene's germline CDR1 is DFQATT and CDR2 SNEGSKA (reference sequence). Trimming cost V 4 bases and J 6 bases, with 11 bases left between them. CDR3 sequence reads: CSAMTDRDTQYF. CDR3 sequence (DNA): TGCAGTGCTATGACCGATCGGGATACGCAGTATTTT.

This clonotype was recorded at least ten times. The rearrangement links TRBV28 to TRBJ1-6, with TRBD1 as a possible D gene (6 bases). The V end was cut by 6 bases, the J end by 0 bases, with 15 bases between. The CDR3 runs to 17 residues. In germline, CDR1 is MDHEN, CDR2 SYDVKM. The CDR3 protein is CASRQITGSSYNSPLHF. The CDR3 coding sequence is TGTGCCAGCAGACAAATAACAGGGAGCTCCTATAATTCACCCCTCCACTTT.

This rearrangement joins TRBV7-2 to TRBJ2-3; no clear D. V lost 9 bases to trimming and J lost 4 bases, with 14 bases between them. There are 13 residues in the CDR3. Germline assignment: CDR1 SGHTA and CDR2 FQGNSA. The CDR3 DNA is TGTGCCAGTCGACGCGAGATAGCAGATACGCAGTATTTT. This gives the protein CASRREIADTQYF.

This clonotype appeared a few times. This chain connects TRBV10-3 to TRBJ2-6; 8 bases align to TRBD2. Trimming took 2 bases from V and 10 from J; bases not matched to a gene: 10. Per the germline V gene, CDR1 is ENHRY and CDR2 is SYGVKD. This CDR3 comprises 16 residues. This CDR3 is CAISEPLGQRGNVLTF. The CDR3 region has the DNA TGTGCCATCAGTGAGCCATTGGGTCAGCGGGGGAACGTCCTGACTTTC.

This clonotype was picked up a small number of times. This chain links TRBV2 with TRBJ1-1; TRBD1 matches at 7 bases. The ends lost 7 bases at V and 3 bases at J; junction bases unmatched: 11. The CDR3 extends over 15 amino acids. The germline V gene has CDR1 SNHLY and CDR2 FYNNEI. The CDR3 reads CASIPPGTVHTEAFF. Written as DNA, the CDR3 is TGTGCCAGCATCCCTCCTGGGACAGTCCACACTGAAGCTTTCTTT.

This clonotype has a count of ten or more. The rearrangement links TRBV2 to TRBJ1-5, with D uncertain. Germline-derived CDR1 and CDR2 are SNHLY and FYNNEI. Trimming removed 4 bases at V and 2 bases at J, with 15 bases between. This CDR3 has 16 amino acids. The CDR3 protein is CASSARLTSGNQPQHF. CDR3 nucleotide sequence: TGTGCCAGCAGTGCTCGGCTCACTTCAGGCAATCAGCCCCAGCATTTT.

A note on this clonotype: Compared with germline, one end of the junction differs, possibly owing to a read error. The rearrangement uses TRBV7-2 and TRBJ2-7; D gene uncertain. CDR1 SGHTA and CDR2 FQGNSA come from the germline V gene. This CDR3 comprises 13 residues. The CDR3 here is CASSPSLGARSTF. The CDR3, as DNA: TGTGCCAGCAGCCCTTCGTTGGGTGCCCGTTCCACCTTC. The full variable domain, in which reference TRBV7-2 and TRBJ2-7 provide the parts outside the CDR3, is GAGVSQSPSNKVTEKGKDVELRCDPISGHTALYWYRQSLGQGLEFLIYFQGNSAPDKSGLPSDRFSAERTGGSVSTLTIQRTQQEDSAVYLCASSPSLGARSTFGPGTRLTVT.

This clonotype was detected only a few times. The chain couples TRBV4-2 to TRBJ2-7, with D hard to call. The CDR3 is 16 residues long. V was pared by 0 bases and J by 0 bases, with 12 bases between. Germline V gene lookup returns CDR1 LGHNA and CDR2 YNFKEQ. The CDR3 spells CASSQDTAGNSYEQYF. In DNA, the CDR3 is TGTGCCAGCAGCCAAGATACGGCCGGAAACTCCTACGAGCAGTACTTC.